Listed below are T cell receptor beta chains from one sample, sequenced in a study of CD8+ T cells in alopecia areata. Profiling relied on immunoSEQ multiplex PCR, and the TCRdb table lists in-frame clones only, not all of them. The sample records some 120,000 clones, over 55% being singletons. The sample here was CD4+ T cells sorted from blood, taken at week 4, from a patient treated with tofacitinib. The receptors were sampled from a human donor with alopecia areata. Both conserved end residues are part of each CDR3. A D gene is named only where the DNA matches it firmly. A row's size may be missing; if present it is once, few, many or a size class.

TRBV14,.,.,TRBJ2-7,TGTGCCAGCAGCCAAGAGTATGAGCAGTACTTC,CASSQEYEQYF
TRBV28,.,.,TRBJ1-5,TGTGCCGCGACGGGACCGGTTAGCAATCAGCCCCAGCATTTT,CAATGPVSNQPQHF
TRBV10-3,once,.,TRBJ2-7,TGTGCCATCAGTCCCGGACAGTCCCACGAGCAGTACTTC,CAISPGQSHEQYF
TRBV30,.,.,TRBJ2-5,TGTGCCTGGACTGTAGGCGAGACCCAGTACTTC,CAWTVGETQYF
TRBV9,.,TRBD2,TRBJ2-1,TGTGCCAGCAGCGTGCGGACTAGCGGTTACAATGAGCAGTTCTTC,CASSVRTSGYNEQFF
TRBV5-4,.,TRBD2,TRBJ2-4,TGTGCCAGCAGCTTATCACTAGCGGGAGGAGACATTCAGTACTTC,CASSLSLAGGDIQYF
TRBV29-1,.,.,TRBJ2-7,TGCAGCGTTGAAGAGGGGCGCAGCCAGTACTTC,CSVEEGRSQYF
TRBV9,.,.,TRBJ1-1,TGTGCCAGCAGAGGGGGATCCGCTGAAGCTTTCTTT,CASRGGSAEAFF
TRBV20-1,.,.,TRBJ2-1,TGCAGTCCATCATACAGTGATGAGCAGTTCTTC,CSPSYSDEQFF
TRBV29-1,.,TRBD1,TRBJ1-2,TGCAGCGTTGGACCCCGACAGGGAAACTATGGCTACACCTTC,CSVGPRQGNYGYTF
TRBV29-1,.,.,TRBJ1-3,TGCAGCGGGGAGGCTGGAAACACCATATATTTT,CSGEAGNTIYF
TRBV7-9,.,.,TRBJ2-4,TGTGCCAGCAGCTTATCACTGGGCATTCAGTACTTC,CASSLSLGIQYF
TRBV6-1,.,.,TRBJ1-1,TGTGCCAGCAGTGGAACACCGAACACTGAAGCTTTCTTT,CASSGTPNTEAFF
TRBV15,.,.,TRBJ2-2,TGTGCCACCAGCGCAAGGGGGATCCGTGGGTTTTCGGCCGGGGAGCTGTTTTTT,CATSARGIRGFSAGELFF
TRBV9,.,.,TRBJ2-6,TGTGCCAGCAGCGCCTCTGGGGCCAACGTCCTGACTTTC,CASSASGANVLTF
TRBV29-1,.,.,TRBJ2-4,TGCAGCGTTGAAGAGGGGAACGGGGACATCCAGTACTTC,CSVEEGNGDIQYF
TRBV29-1,.,.,TRBJ1-1,TGCAGCGTTGAACAGGGTCGGACTGAAGCTTTCTTT,CSVEQGRTEAFF
TRBV7-8,.,.,TRBJ2-3,TGTGCCAGCAGCTTATTCCCGGGGACGGATACGCAGTATTTT,CASSLFPGTDTQYF
TRBV28,.,.,TRBJ1-1,TGTGCCAGCAGTCCACGAGGACAGTTGCAAGCTTTCTTT,CASSPRGQLQAFF
TRBV10-3,.,.,TRBJ2-5,TGTGCCATCAGGGTAGGCAATCAAGAGACCCAGTACTTC,CAIRVGNQETQYF
TRBV10-3,few,TRBD1,TRBJ1-5,TGTGCCACGGGACAGGAGCGCAATCAGCCCCAGCATTTT,CATGQERNQPQHF
TRBV7-3,.,TRBD1,TRBJ2-5,TGTGCCAGCAGCCTCGACAGGGGAAGCGAGACCCAGTACTTC,CASSLDRGSETQYF
TRBV10-3,few,TRBD2,TRBJ2-1,TGTGCCACCAGTCCGGGGCCGGGACTAGCGGTAAATGAGCAGTTCTTC,CATSPGPGLAVNEQFF
TRBV29-1,.,TRBD1,TRBJ1-1,TGCAGCGTTGGAGACAGGGGGAGGAACACTGAAGCTTTCTTT,CSVGDRGRNTEAFF
TRBV2,few,.,TRBJ1-2,TGTGCCAGCAGTTACGGGGCGGCCTATGGCTACACCTTC,CASSYGAAYGYTF
TRBV10-3,.,.,TRBJ2-3,TGTGCCATCAGTGACCAGGGAGATACGCAGTATTTT,CAISDQGDTQYF
TRBV6-6,few,.,TRBJ2-7,TGTGCCAGCAGTTACGCCCAGGGGCCCGCCTACGAGCAGTACTTC,CASSYAQGPAYEQYF
TRBV19,.,TRBD2,TRBJ2-7,TGTGCCAGTAGTACGACTAGCGGCGGCGAGCAGTACTTC,CASSTTSGGEQYF
TRBV5-6,.,.,TRBJ2-5,TGTGCCAGCACCAGCCTCCTGCAAGAGACCCAGTACTTC,CASTSLLQETQYF
TRBV30,.,.,TRBJ1-2,TGTGCCTGGAGTGAAAATAACTATGGCTACACCTTC,CAWSENNYGYTF
TRBV29-1,.,.,TRBJ1-2,TGCAGCGTGGGGCCCTCCCTAGGCTATGGCTACACCTTC,CSVGPSLGYGYTF
TRBV11-2,medium-sized,.,TRBJ2-7,TGTGCCAGCAGCTTAGATCCCACGTTCTCCTACGAGCAGTACTTC,CASSLDPTFSYEQYF
TRBV30,.,.,TRBJ1-1,TGTGCCTGGAGTGTATCCGCTGAAGCTTTCTTT,CAWSVSAEAFF
TRBV28,.,TRBD1,TRBJ1-3,TGTGCCAGCAGTTCAACAGGGGGGATGGGAAACACCATATATTTT,CASSSTGGMGNTIYF
TRBV5-1,.,.,TRBJ1-4,TGCGCCAACCTCCTGGGAAAACTGTTTTTT,CANLLGKLFF
TRBV7-3,.,.,TRBJ1-2,TGTGCCAGCAGCCCAACTCGACATGATGGCTACACCTTC,CASSPTRHDGYTF
TRBV29-1,.,.,TRBJ2-3,TGCAGCGCCGCAACTTGGGATACGCAGTATTTT,CSAATWDTQYF
TRBV7-3,.,TRBD2,TRBJ2-1,TGTGCCAGCAGCTTAATCCCGACTAGCGGGGACAATGAGCAGTTCTTC,CASSLIPTSGDNEQFF
TRBV7-2,.,.,TRBJ1-1,TGTGCCAGCAGCTTATATGGGGAGGTGAACACTGAAGCTTTCTTT,CASSLYGEVNTEAFF
TRBV5-1,once,TRBD1,TRBJ1-1,TGCGCCAGCAGCCCATCGGGGGACAGGGGAGCTTTCTTT,CASSPSGDRGAFF
TRBV5-6,.,.,TRBJ2-7,TGTGCCAGCAGCTTGGTGAGCGAGCAGTACTTC,CASSLVSEQYF
TRBV2,.,.,TRBJ2-5,TGTGCCAGCAGTGTAGAGACCCAGTACTTC,CASSVETQYF
TRBV5-1,once,.,TRBJ2-3,TGCGCCAGCAGCTTGACCAAATCGGGAGGGGGCGTAGATACGCAGTATTTT,CASSLTKSGGGVDTQYF
TRBV10-3,.,.,TRBJ1-5,TGTGCCAGCAGTTACTTCGGGGAGGGCAATCAGCCCCAGCATTTT,CASSYFGEGNQPQHF
TRBV2,.,.,TRBJ1-5,TGTGCCAGCAATGACAGGAGTAATCAGCCCCAGCATTTT,CASNDRSNQPQHF
TRBV30,.,.,TRBJ2-7,TGTGCCTGGAGACCCGGCCAGACAGCCGTTGAAGAGCAGTACTTC,CAWRPGQTAVEEQYF
TRBV29-1,.,.,TRBJ1-1,TGCAGCGTTGCCGGGCACACTGAAGCTTTCTTT,CSVAGHTEAFF
TRBV5-4,few,TRBD2,TRBJ2-7,TGTGCCAGCAGCTTGGCCGAACTAGCGGGAATACGAGGCGAGCAGTACTTC,CASSLAELAGIRGEQYF
TRBV29-1,.,TRBD2,TRBJ2-3,TGCAGCGTTGAGCGCGGGGAGGGAGCAGATACGCAGTATTTT,CSVERGEGADTQYF
TRBV20-1,.,.,TRBJ2-1,TGCAGTGCTCCACTGGTGGGAGAGCAGTTCTTC,CSAPLVGEQFF
TRBV7-8,few,TRBD1,TRBJ2-5,TGTGCCAGCAGCTTCCAGCGGGACAGGGGAGGAGAGACCCAGTACTTC,CASSFQRDRGGETQYF
TRBV20-1,.,.,TRBJ1-2,TGCAGAGTCAGGGTTAACTATGGCTACACCTTC,CRVRVNYGYTF
TRBV6-5,few,TRBD1,TRBJ2-5,TGTGCCAGCCGTGGGGGACAGTACCAAGAGACCCAGTACTTC,CASRGGQYQETQYF
TRBV7-2,.,TRBD1,TRBJ2-1,TGTGCCAGCAGCTTTGGACAGGACAATGAGCAGTTCTTC,CASSFGQDNEQFF
TRBV5-4,.,.,TRBJ2-5,TGTGCCAGCAGCTTGGACGAAGAGACCCAGTACTTC,CASSLDEETQYF
TRBV6-5,.,.,TRBJ1-2,TGTGCCAGCAGTTACTCAGGGGGGGCCAATGGCTACACCTTC,CASSYSGGANGYTF
TRBV4-1,.,.,TRBJ1-1,TGCGCCAGCAGCCAAGATTTGGGGAGGCCCGCGGGGACTGAAGCTTTCTTT,CASSQDLGRPAGTEAFF
TRBV30,.,TRBD1,TRBJ1-1,TGTGCCTGGAGTGGACAGGGGAACACTGAAGCTTTCTTT,CAWSGQGNTEAFF
TRBV29-1,once,TRBD1,TRBJ2-7,TGCAGCGTTGAAGGTAGCAGGGGGAGCGCCTACGAGCAGTACTTC,CSVEGSRGSAYEQYF
TRBV5-1,.,TRBD1,TRBJ2-3,TGCGCCAGCAGCGACCGAGGACAGGAACTGACGGATACGCAGTATTTT,CASSDRGQELTDTQYF